This T cell receptor (beta chain) was recorded in a study of ipilimumab plus nivolumab after autologous stem cell transplantation. Study-level background: Typical patient got four to six ipilimumab doses and about eight nivolumab doses (median).

The protocol was immunoSEQ multiplex PCR, while the TCRdb copy is restricted to in-frame clones and leaves out a portion. The repertoire has about 84,000 clones, more than 80% of them found once; the top ten carry approximately 2.2%. Checkpoint therapy with ipilimumab 1 mg/kg began 14 to 28 days after transplant. Through week 26, nivolumab 3 mg/kg IV was given weeks 1, 4, 7, 10, then biweekly. About this clone itself: Its antigen remains unidentified.

Study observations and caveats: The authors say TCR, Treg and microbiome findings warrant further study.

CDR3 length: 14 residues. Trimming took 7 bases from V and 5 from J, leaving 18 bases between them. The germline CDR1 and CDR2 sequences are SGHVS and FQNEAQ. This TCR came from a male donor with diffuse large B-cell lymphoma. The sample was PBMCs, taken in a trial of ipilimumab plus nivolumab as post-transplant consolidation. The gene calls are TRBV7-8 and TRBJ2-7; D perhaps matches TRBD2 (5 bases). CDR3 region: CASKPRPGSDEQYF. The CDR3, as DNA: TGTGCCAGCAAACCAAGGCCGGGGAGCGACGAGCAGTACTTC.